The 32 T cell receptor beta chains in this list originate from one sample, sequenced in a study of PD-L1 blockade in urothelial cancer. Data came from immunoSEQ multiplex PCR; TCRdb stores just in-frame clones and leaves some out. The sample records some 120,000 clones, 80% to 95% being singletons. Time point in this sample: peripheral blood 6 weeks after treatment start. Sample: PBMCs, taken around atezolizumab (anti-PD-L1) treatment. The receptors were gathered from a man aged 55-75 years with urothelial cancer.

The genes are TRBV2 and TRBJ1-5; 8 bases agree with TRBD1. The CDR3 has 13 residues. Germline V gene data show CDR1 as SNHLY and CDR2 as FYNNEI. V was clipped by 5 bases and J by 4 bases; unmatched bases: 1. The CDR3 DNA is TGTGCCAGCAGTCAGGGGGCAAATCAGCCCCAGCATTTT. Translated, it gives CASSQGANQPQHF.

The chain carries TRBV6-4 and TRBJ2-4, with TRBD1 matching 7 bases. The J segment lost 0 bases and the V segment lost 0 bases, leaving 8 bases of the junction unmatched. Germline assignment: CDR1 MRHNA and CDR2 SNTAGT. The CDR3 sequence is 18 residues long. This CDR3 reads CASSDSRTGHLAKNIQYF. The CDR3, as DNA: TGTGCCAGCAGTGACTCAAGGACAGGACACCTAGCCAAAAACATTCAGTACTTC.

The chain joins TRBV7-9 to TRBJ1-1; 9 nucleotides align to TRBD1. The CDR3 is 15 residues long. J lost 0 bases, V lost 5 bases, and 4 bases had no gene match. CDR1 and CDR2 from the germline V gene are SEHNR and FQNEAQ (reference sequence). CDR3 in DNA: TGTGCCAGCAGCCACCGGGACAGGGTGAACACTGAAGCTTTCTTT. Its translation: CASSHRDRVNTEAFF.

The chain couples TRBV5-1 to TRBJ2-4; TRBD1 matches 9 bases. Per the germline V gene, CDR1 is SGHRS and CDR2 is YFSETQ. V was pared by 0 bases and J by 7 bases, with 2 bases of the junction left unmatched. The CDR3 is 14 amino acids. CDR3 residues: CASSLVGTGNIQYF. The CDR3 nucleotides are TGCGCCAGCAGCTTGGTTGGGACAGGGAACATTCAGTACTTC.

The chain recombines TRBV2 with TRBJ2-3; a possible D gene is TRBD2 (6 bases). The V and J ends lost 6 bases and 6 bases respectively, with 16 bases between them. The CDR3 extends over 14 amino acids. Germline V gives CDR1 SNHLY, CDR2 FYNNEI. For the CDR3, the DNA is TGTGCCAGCAGGCGGGGCGCTGGAGGGGATACGCAGTATTTT. Its protein product is CASRRGAGGDTQYF.

The V call is TRBV9, the J call TRBJ1-4; D gene uncertain. The CDR3 runs to 14 residues. Deletions cut 0 bases from V and 5 bases from J, with 8 bases between. The germline V gene has CDR1 SGDLS and CDR2 YYNGEE. Here the CDR3 DNA reads TGTGCCAGCAGCGTAGCGGGTTTGAATGAAAAACTGTTTTTT. Residues: CASSVAGLNEKLFF.

The chain employs TRBV28 and TRBJ2-2; 8 bases map to TRBD2. Germline V gene data show CDR1 as MDHEN and CDR2 as SYDVKM. V shed 6 bases and J 7 bases; nucleotides not matched to a gene: 7. The CDR3 has 14 residues. The CDR3 nucleotides are TGTGCCAGCAGCAATAGCGGGAAGGGCGGGGAGCTGTTTTTT. Protein sequence: CASSNSGKGGELFF.

The rearrangement joins TRBV9 to TRBJ2-7, with 9 bases that match TRBD2. With V trimmed by 4 bases and J by 4 bases, 6 bases remained unmatched. The CDR3 loop spans 14 amino acids. CDR1 is SGDLS and CDR2 is YYNGEE in the germline V gene. CDR3 region: CASSPGTSRYEQYF. The CDR3 region has the DNA TGTGCCAGCAGCCCGGGGACTAGCCGATACGAGCAGTACTTC.

The V gene is TRBV4-1, the J gene TRBJ2-3; weak D call: TRBD2 (5 bases). Looked up from germline, CDR1 is MGHRA and CDR2 is YSYEKL. V lost 1 base, J lost 4 bases, and 15 bases lay in between. The length of the CDR3 is 16 residues. CDR3 residues: CASSQAFSEPPDTQYF. CDR3 in DNA: TGCGCCAGCAGCCAAGCCTTTAGCGAGCCTCCAGATACGCAGTATTTT.

The CDR3 nucleotides are TGTGCCAGCTCACCACCGATGGGAAAAGCGGGGGAAAAACTGTTTTTT. Translating gives CASSPPMGKAGEKLFF. The chain joins TRBV18 to TRBJ1-4; unclear D gene. CDR1 and CDR2 from the germline V gene are KGHSH and LQKENI. This CDR3 comprises 16 residues. V was cut by 0 bases and J by 8 bases, with 16 bases left in between.

The chain couples TRBV5-8 to TRBJ2-6; TRBD1 aligns across 9 bases. V trimming: 7 bases; J trimming: 0 bases; junction bases outside the gene matches: 5. The CDR3 has 16 amino acids. Per the germline V gene, CDR1 is SGHTS and CDR2 is YDEGEE. CDR3 loop: CASGQGLFSGANVLTF. In DNA form, the CDR3 reads TGTGCCAGCGGACAGGGGTTGTTCTCTGGGGCCAACGTCCTGACTTTC.

In its sample, this clone was seen once. The V and J genes are TRBV5-6 and TRBJ2-3; 9 bases match TRBD2. With 4 bases clipped from V and 5 bases from J, the junction kept 5 bases outside the gene matches. Germline V gene lookup returns CDR1 SGHDT and CDR2 YYEEEE. There are 14 residues in the CDR3. CDR3 DNA: TGTGCCAGCAGCCCGCTAGCGGGACAAGATACGCAGTATTTT. Translation gives CASSPLAGQDTQYF.

This sequence joins TRBV28 and TRBJ1-1; 7 bases line up with TRBD1. Losses at the gene ends were 6 bases for V and 4 bases for J; bases not matched to a gene: 20. This CDR3 is built from 18 residues. From germline, CDR1 is MDHEN and CDR2 SYDVKM. Here the CDR3 DNA reads TGTGCCAGCAGCCCTGGATCAGGGGGAGCTGGAGGAGGCACTGAAGCTTTCTTT. Encoded protein: CASSPGSGGAGGGTEAFF. The entire variable domain, with the rest obtained from reference TRBV28 and TRBJ1-1, is as follows: DVKVTQSSRYLVKRTGEKVFLECVQDMDHENMFWYRQDPGLGLRLIYFSYDVKMKEKGDIPEGYSVSREKKERFSLILESASTNQTSMYLCASSPGSGGAGGGTEAFFGQGTRLTVV.

The chain is built from TRBV7-2 and TRBJ2-3; 7 nucleotides line up with TRBD1. With 5 bases clipped from V and 1 base from J, the junction kept 6 bases outside the gene matches. The CDR3 length is 15 residues. Germline V gene lookup returns CDR1 SGHTA and CDR2 FQGNSA. CDR3 DNA sequence: TGTGCCAGCAGCCTTCGACAGGGTGGCACAGATACGCAGTATTTT. Residues: CASSLRQGGTDTQYF. Variable domain in full (rest from reference TRBV7-2 and TRBJ2-3): GAGVSQSPSNKVTEKGKDVELRCDPISGHTALYWYRQSLGQGLEFLIYFQGNSAPDKSGLPSDRFSAERTGGSVSTLTIQRTQQEDSAVYLCASSLRQGGTDTQYFGPGTRLTVL.

The CDR3 region has the DNA TGTGCCAGCAGCCAAGATTTGGGGCCACGCTCGTCGTGGCGGTACTTC. Translated: CASSQDLGPRSSWRYF. V gene TRBV4-2 combines with J gene TRBJ2-7, with a weak D call TRBD1 (5 bases). Germline V gene sequence: CDR1 LGHNA, CDR2 YNFKEQ. V was pared by 0 bases and J by 12 bases, with 24 bases between. The CDR3 sequence is 16 residues long.

The V gene is TRBV6-5, the J gene TRBJ2-7; perhaps TRBD1 as D (6 bases). Deletions cut 0 bases from V and 6 bases from J, with 12 bases between. Per germline, CDR1 MNHEY and CDR2 SVGAGI. The CDR3 covers 14 residues. The CDR3, as DNA: TGTGCCAGCAGTTACTCGGCAGGGGTAGGCGAGCAGTACTTC. The encoded protein is CASSYSAGVGEQYF.

The chain carries TRBV7-2 and TRBJ1-4; D not resolved. Trimming cost V 5 bases and J 4 bases, with 11 bases left between them. This CDR3 has 14 residues. The germline V gene encodes CDR1 SGHTA and CDR2 FQGNSA. The CDR3: CASSPSLLNEKLFF. CDR3 DNA: TGTGCCAGCAGCCCCTCTCTCCTTAATGAAAAACTGTTTTTT.

The chain recombines TRBV27 with TRBJ1-5; no firm D call. The CDR3 is 15 amino acids. V was cut by 4 bases and J by 0 bases, with 10 bases left in between. Germline CDR1 reads MNHEY; CDR2 reads SMNVEV (reference sequence). The CDR3 nucleotides read TGTGCCAGCAGTTCGCAGTCTTATAGCAATCAGCCCCAGCATTTT. It translates to CASSSQSYSNQPQHF.

V usage is TRBV7-3 and J usage is TRBJ2-2; 8 bases fit TRBD1. The CDR3 spans 14 residues. V dropped 4 bases and J dropped 8; count of bases not matched to a gene: 6. Germline V CDR1 and CDR2: SGHTA, FQGTGA. DNA of the CDR3: TGTGCCAGCAGCTCTCAGGGGGCAAAAGGGGAGCTGTTTTTT. Residues: CASSSQGAKGELFF.

This chain links TRBV11-1 with TRBJ2-5, with D perhaps TRBD2 (6 bases). Germline V gives CDR1 SGHAT, CDR2 FQDESV (reference sequence). The CDR3 contains 13 residues. The germline V and J ends were trimmed by 1 base and 3 bases, with 6 bases remaining between them. The CDR3 loop is CASSLGGKETQYF. CDR3 sequence (DNA): TGTGCCAGCAGCTTAGGCGGGAAAGAGACCCAGTACTTC. The variable domain in full, with the rest retrieved from reference TRBV11-1 and TRBJ2-5, is EAEVAQSPRYKITEKSQAVAFWCDPISGHATLYWYRQILGQGPELLVQFQDESVVDDSQLPKDRFSAERLKGVDSTLKIQPAELGDSAMYLCASSLGGKETQYFGPGTRLLVL.

As regards this clone: Other DNA sequences in this sample translate to the same CDR3. V is TRBV5-1 and J is TRBJ1-1, with D tentatively TRBD1 (5 bases). CDR1 is SGHRS and CDR2 is YFSETQ in the germline V gene. The V end was cut by 0 bases, the J end by 0 bases, with 9 bases between. This CDR3 region has 15 residues. CDR3 protein: CASSLGGRLNTEAFF. The CDR3 nucleotides read TGCGCCAGCAGCTTGGGGGGCCGTTTGAACACTGAAGCTTTCTTT.

The J gene is TRBJ2-7, the V gene TRBV7-3, with 11 bases lining up with TRBD1. CDR3 length equals 19 residues. CDR1 and CDR2 from the germline V gene are SGHTA and FQGTGA. V shed 5 bases, J shed 3 bases, and the junction held 18 bases outside the gene matches. The chain's CDR3 is CASSPRFGTGGSGRYEQYF. CDR3 DNA: TGTGCCAGCAGCCCCCGCTTCGGGACAGGGGGAAGCGGTCGCTACGAGCAGTACTTC. The complete variable domain, with remaining parts taken from reference TRBV7-3 and TRBJ2-7, reads GAGVSQTPSNKVTEKGKYVELRCDPISGHTALYWYRQSLGQGPEFLIYFQGTGAADDSGLPNDRFFAVRPEGSVSTLKIQRTERGDSAVYLCASSPRFGTGGSGRYEQYFGPGTRLTVT.

The CDR3 protein is CASSVAANTYGYTF. The DNA for the CDR3 is TGTGCCAGCAGCGTAGCTGCCAACACCTATGGCTACACCTTC. The J gene is TRBJ1-2, the V gene TRBV9; no firm D call. CDR1 and CDR2 from the germline V gene are SGDLS and YYNGEE. Trimming removed 0 bases at V and 4 bases at J, with 10 bases between. The CDR3 contains 14 residues.

In its sample, this clone was seen once. This chain's CDR3 is CSVQQGRGGNTDTQYF. CDR3 coding DNA: TGCAGCGTCCAGCAGGGGCGGGGGGGAAACACAGATACGCAGTATTTT. The V and J genes are TRBV29-1 and TRBJ2-3; TRBD2 matches at 9 bases. The CDR3 is made up of 16 amino acids. V lost 6 bases to trimming and J lost 2 bases; unmatched junction nucleotides: 12. Per germline, CDR1 SQVTM and CDR2 ANQGSEA.

This clone was picked up one time. This chain connects TRBV19 to TRBJ1-1, with D possibly being TRBD1 (6 bases). Germline-derived CDR1 and CDR2 are LNHDA and SQIVND (reference sequence). V lost 5 bases, J lost 5 bases, and 15 bases lay in between. The CDR3 length is 14 residues. CDR3 sequence (DNA): TGTGCCAGTAGTCCCTCGGGGGGCGGTACTGAAGCTTTCTTT. This gives the protein CASSPSGGGTEAFF. Combining the CDR3 with reference TRBV19 and TRBJ1-1 gives the whole variable domain DGGITQSPKYLFRKEGQNVTLSCEQNLNHDAMYWYRQDPGQGLRLIYYSQIVNDFQKGDIAEGYSVSREKKESFPLTVTSAQKNPTAFYLCASSPSGGGTEAFFGQGTRLTVV.

The chain recombines TRBV5-4 with TRBJ2-5, with D possibly TRBD2 on 6 matching bases. CDR1 is SGHNT and CDR2 is YYREEE in the germline V gene (reference sequence). This CDR3 has 15 amino acids. With 0 bases removed from V and 1 base from J, the gap between germline ends came to 10 bases. The CDR3 coding sequence is TGTGCCAGCAGCTTGGATGGGGGGAGCCAAGAGACCCAGTACTTC. Translation: CASSLDGGSQETQYF.

The rearrangement joins TRBV10-3 to TRBJ2-7; 8 nucleotides align to TRBD2. V trimming: 4 bases; J trimming: 5 bases; junction bases outside the gene matches: 13. CDR3 length: 16 residues. Germline V CDR1 and CDR2: ENHRY, SYGVKD. CDR3 DNA: TGTGCCATCAGTGCTGGCGGGGGGCCGTATTCGAACGAGCAGTACTTC. Amino acid sequence: CAISAGGGPYSNEQYF.

This chain uses TRBV2 with TRBJ2-7, with TRBD2 as a possible D gene (5 bases). Germline lookup yields CDR1 SNHLY and CDR2 FYNNEI. V shed 7 bases and J shed 0 bases, with 16 bases lying between them. The CDR3 is 15 residues long. In nucleotides, the CDR3 is TGTGCCAGCAAACAGCTCCCCGACTACTCCTACGAGCAGTACTTC. Translated: CASKQLPDYSYEQYF.

The genes are TRBV7-2 and TRBJ2-5; 7 bases match TRBD2. This CDR3 spans 14 amino acids. Losses at the gene ends were 3 bases for V and 2 bases for J; bases not matched to a gene: 3. Germline-derived CDR1 and CDR2 are SGHTA and FQGNSA. CDR3 in amino acids: CASSFQLAQETQYF. CDR3 coding DNA: TGTGCCAGCAGCTTTCAACTAGCGCAAGAGACCCAGTACTTC.

This clone appeared a single time. The rearrangement joins TRBV1 to TRBJ2-1; whether TRBD2, the table's D call, matches the DNA was not checked. TRBV1 counts as a pseudogene. The CDR3 length is 20 residues. For the CDR3, the DNA is TGCACCAGCAGCCAAGATTTGCGGGAGGGCCACCTGAGCTCCTACAATGAGCAGTTCTTC. Its translation is CTSSQDLREGHLSSYNEQFF.

This chain uses TRBV5-1 with TRBJ2-1, with 8 bases lining up with TRBD1. V shed 7 bases, J shed 7 bases, and the junction held 13 bases outside the gene matches. The CDR3 totals 15 residues. Germline V gives CDR1 SGHRS, CDR2 YFSETQ. CDR3 nucleotide sequence: TGCGCCAGCTCGGAGTTAGGACAGGGTGGAAATGAGCAGTTCTTC. This codes for CASSELGQGGNEQFF.

The chain has TRBV5-4 and TRBJ1-3; D perhaps matches TRBD1 (5 bases). This CDR3 has 16 amino acids. Trimming removed 4 bases at V and 1 base at J, with 15 bases between. In germline, CDR1 is SGHNT, CDR2 YYREEE (reference sequence). The CDR3 DNA reads TGTGCCAGCAGCAGGTCAGGGAACCCTTCTGGAAACACCATATATTTT. Its protein product is CASSRSGNPSGNTIYF.